One and the same sample provided the 23 T cell receptor beta chains below, sequenced in a study of T cell responses to AZD1222 COVID-19 vaccine. Sequenced by immunoSEQ multiplex PCR; TCRdb stores in-frame clones only, minus some. The table lists around 160,000 clones, 90% to 95% of them singletons. This specimen consisted of peripheral blood, obtained on day 0 of AZD1222 vaccination. All receptors derive from an adult in good health.

The V and J genes are TRBV2 and TRBJ1-2; no definite D call. The V gene lost 6 bases and the J gene lost 5 bases, with 13 bases spanning the gap. CDR1 and CDR2 from the germline V gene are SNHLY and FYNNEI. The CDR3 length is 13 residues. CDR3 residues: CASSDTNKYGYTF. In DNA, the CDR3 is TGTGCCAGCAGCGACACAAATAAGTATGGCTACACCTTC.

V gene TRBV5-1 combines with J gene TRBJ2-3; 7 nucleotides line up with TRBD2. Germline CDR1 reads SGHRS; CDR2 reads YFSETQ. This CDR3 has 14 amino acids. Losses at the gene ends were 3 bases for V and 2 bases for J; bases not matched to a gene: 3. The CDR3 region has the DNA TGCGCCAGCAGCTCTCTAGCGGCCACAGATACGCAGTATTTT. Its translation is CASSSLAATDTQYF. Based on the CDR3 plus reference TRBV5-1 and TRBJ2-3, the full variable domain is KAGVTQTPRYLIKTRGQQVTLSCSPISGHRSVSWYQQTPGQGLQFLFEYFSETQRNKGNFPGRFSGRQFSNSRSEMNVSTLELGDSALYLCASSSLAATDTQYFGPGTRLTVL.

The chain uses TRBV6-5 and TRBJ2-2; 7 nucleotides agree with TRBD1. The CDR3 consists of 15 residues. Germline CDR1 MNHEY, CDR2 SVGAGI. The V and J ends lost 6 bases and 0 bases, in that order; junction bases with no gene match: 4. CDR3 protein: CASRSGGPNTGELFF. The CDR3 nucleotides are TGTGCCAGCAGGTCAGGGGGTCCGAACACCGGGGAGCTGTTTTTT.

The gene calls are TRBV18 and TRBJ2-3; D remains unclear. The V end was cut by 3 bases, the J end by 0 bases, with 10 bases between. CDR3 length: 15 amino acids. Germline CDR1 KGHSH, CDR2 LQKENI. The CDR3 sequence: CASSPYTASTDTQYF. CDR3 bases: TGTGCCAGCTCACCCTACACTGCTAGCACAGATACGCAGTATTTT.

This chain joins TRBV18 and TRBJ2-7; D may be TRBD1 (7 bases). Germline V gene data show CDR1 as KGHSH and CDR2 as LQKENI. V lost 7 bases and J lost 0, with 13 bases in between. The CDR3 is 14 residues long. The CDR3 coding sequence is TGTGCCAGCTTACCGGGGGACAGCTCCTACGAGCAGTACTTC. It encodes CASLPGDSSYEQYF.

CDR3 sequence: CASSYGTSGDYEQYF. Written as DNA, the CDR3 is TGTGCCAGCAGCTATGGGACTAGCGGTGACTACGAGCAGTACTTC. The rearrangement joins TRBV7-3 to TRBJ2-7; 11 positions agree with TRBD2. Per germline, CDR1 SGHTA and CDR2 FQGTGA. V lost 4 bases and J lost 3; bases outside the gene matches: 5. CDR3 length equals 15 residues.

V and J are TRBV4-2 and TRBJ1-5; no definite D call. CDR3 length: 15 amino acids. Germline V gene sequence: CDR1 LGHNA, CDR2 YNFKEQ. V was pared by 0 bases and J by 7 bases, with 13 bases between. The CDR3 here is CASSQDPGSGQPQHF. The CDR3 DNA is TGTGCCAGCAGCCAAGACCCGGGTTCTGGGCAGCCCCAGCATTTT.

CDR3 residues: CASSPRRHAYEQYF. The CDR3 DNA follows: TGTGCCAGCAGCCCCCGACGGCACGCCTACGAGCAGTACTTC. The genes are TRBV3-1 (or the pseudogene TRBV3-2) and TRBJ2-7; D unclear. The V end was cut by 4 bases, the J end by 2 bases, with 12 bases between. Germline V CDR1 and CDR2: LGHDT, YNNKEL (reference sequence). This CDR3 comprises 14 residues.

The chain combines TRBV5-1 with TRBJ2-3, with 10 bases matching TRBD1. J gave up 4 bases and V 2 bases, and 4 bases lay outside the gene matches. CDR1 and CDR2 (germline): SGHRS, YFSETQ. The CDR3 has 15 residues. CDR3 protein: CASSLATGGPDTQYF. In nucleotides, the CDR3 is TGCGCCAGCAGCTTAGCGACAGGGGGCCCAGATACGCAGTATTTT.

This chain uses TRBV9 with TRBJ1-2, with 10 bases lining up with TRBD1. The V gene's germline CDR1 is SGDLS and CDR2 YYNGEE. The length of the CDR3 is 17 residues. With V trimmed by 0 bases and J by 5 bases, 10 bases remained unmatched. The CDR3 loop reads CASSVGGTGVSAYGYTF. For the CDR3, the DNA is TGTGCCAGCAGCGTAGGAGGGACAGGGGTGTCAGCATATGGCTACACCTTC.

This chain joins TRBV7-9 and TRBJ1-1, with D unresolved. In germline, CDR1 is SEHNR, CDR2 FQNEAQ (reference sequence). The CDR3 runs to 13 residues. V lost 6 bases, J lost 2 bases, and 10 bases lay in between. The CDR3 coding sequence is TGTGCCAGCAGTCGGCTGGTCAACACTGAAGCTTTCTTT. It encodes CASSRLVNTEAFF. Full variable domain (rest looked up from reference TRBV7-9 and TRBJ1-1): DTGVSQNPRHKITKRGQNVTFRCDPISEHNRLYWYRQTLGQGPEFLTYFQNEAQLEKSRLLSDRFSAERPKGSFSTLEIQRTEQGDSAMYLCASSRLVNTEAFFGQGTRLTVV.

The V call is TRBV29-1, the J call TRBJ2-1; a possible D gene is TRBD2 (5 bases). Germline CDR1 SQVTM, CDR2 ANQGSEA. The V end was cut by 4 bases, the J end by 4 bases, with 8 bases between. The CDR3 has 12 amino acids. The CDR3 loop reads CSVVGEYNEQFF. CDR3 in DNA: TGCAGCGTTGTTGGGGAGTACAATGAGCAGTTCTTC.

This chain links TRBV12-3 or TRBV12-4 with TRBJ1-1; no clear D gene. The CDR3 loop spans 13 amino acids. Trimming cost V 7 bases and J 6 bases, with 15 bases left between them. The CDR3 bases are TGTGCCAGCAATACTCGACCGGTCCCTGAAGCTTTCTTT. Protein sequence: CASNTRPVPEAFF.

The sample holds one count of this clone. The chain has TRBV14 and TRBJ1-1, with D hard to call. CDR3 size: 14 residues. Germline values: CDR1 SGHDN, CDR2 FVKESK. V lost 4 bases to trimming and J lost 7 bases, with 16 bases between them. As DNA, the CDR3 is TGTGCCAGCAGCCTTGACCCCGAGTCGTATGAAGCTTTCTTT. Its translation is CASSLDPESYEAFF. The variable domain in full, with the rest retrieved from reference TRBV14 and TRBJ1-1, is EAGVTQFPSHSVIEKGQTVTLRCDPISGHDNLYWYRRVMGKEIKFLLHFVKESKQDESGMPNNRFLAERTGGTYSTLKVQPAELEDSGVYFCASSLDPESYEAFFGQGTRLTVV.

The J gene is TRBJ2-3, the V gene TRBV2; 9 bases fit TRBD2. V was clipped by 7 bases and J by 4 bases; unmatched bases: 6. Germline V gives CDR1 SNHLY, CDR2 FYNNEI. The CDR3 contains 14 residues. CDR3 sequence reads: CASTSSGISDTQYF. The CDR3 DNA sequence: TGTGCCAGCACGTCTAGCGGGATTTCAGATACGCAGTATTTT. The whole variable domain, filled in from reference TRBV2 and TRBJ2-3, reads EPEVTQTPSHQVTQMGQEVILRCVPISNHLYFYWYRQILGQKVEFLVSFYNNEISEKSEIFDDQFSVERPDGSNFTLKIRSTKLEDSAMYFCASTSSGISDTQYFGPGTRLTVL.

The chain combines TRBV29-1 with TRBJ2-7; 7 bases fit TRBD2. The J segment lost 2 bases and the V segment lost 6 bases, leaving 4 bases of the junction unmatched. The germline V gene has CDR1 SQVTM and CDR2 ANQGSEA. The CDR3 has 12 amino acids. CDR3 protein: CSVNGGAYEQYF. The CDR3 nucleotides read TGCAGCGTGAATGGGGGGGCCTACGAGCAGTACTTC.

This chain connects TRBV5-4 to TRBJ1-2; tentatively, D is TRBD1 (6 bases). CDR3 length equals 16 residues. V lost 3 bases and J lost 5, with 20 bases in between. Germline V gene lookup returns CDR1 SGHNT and CDR2 YYREEE (reference sequence). The CDR3 nucleotides read TGTGCCAGCAGCTACCAGGGGCGCCAGGTCCTTTATGGCTACACCTTC. Residues: CASSYQGRQVLYGYTF.

CDR3: CASSDLQGNEQFF. Here the CDR3 DNA reads TGTGCCAGCAGTGACCTGCAGGGGAATGAGCAGTTCTTC. The chain combines TRBV6-4 with TRBJ2-1; D perhaps matches TRBD1 (6 bases). V was pared by 2 bases and J by 7 bases, with 9 bases between. Germline assignment: CDR1 MRHNA and CDR2 SNTAGT. The length of the CDR3 is 13 residues.

This sequence joins TRBV6-4 and TRBJ2-1; a weak D match, TRBD1 (6 bases). From germline, CDR1 is MRHNA and CDR2 SNTAGT. This CDR3 contains 16 residues. The ends were cut back, 0 bases at V and 3 bases at J, with 12 bases in the middle. The CDR3, as DNA: TGTGCCAGCAGTGACTCGAACAGGGCCAGCTACAATGAGCAGTTCTTC. Its protein product is CASSDSNRASYNEQFF.

The gene calls are TRBV7-9 and TRBJ1-1, with a tentative D call TRBD1 (6 bases). The V end was cut by 5 bases, the J end by 7 bases, with 20 bases between. Germline CDR1 and CDR2: SEHNR and FQNEAQ (reference sequence). The CDR3 has 15 amino acids. DNA for the CDR3: TGTGCCAGCAGCCCCAGGATAGGGGGGCTATTTGAAGCTTTCTTT. This codes for CASSPRIGGLFEAFF.

The gene calls are TRBV5-1 and TRBJ2-7; TRBD1 is a possible D gene (5 bases). Per germline, CDR1 SGHRS and CDR2 YFSETQ. The ends were cut back, 4 bases at V and 7 bases at J, with 18 bases in the middle. This CDR3 comprises 14 residues. CDR3 protein: CASSLTTGLGEQYF. CDR3 nucleotide sequence: TGCGCCAGCAGCCTTACAACAGGCCTGGGAGAGCAGTACTTC.

The rearrangement joins TRBV7-2 to TRBJ2-1, with 14 bases lining up with TRBD2. The V segment lost 5 bases and the J segment 5 bases; nucleotides outside the gene matches: 8. This CDR3 has 17 amino acids. Germline-derived CDR1 and CDR2 are SGHTA and FQGNSA. Here the CDR3 reads CASSPRLAGGQNNEQFF. CDR3 DNA sequence: TGTGCCAGCAGCCCCCGACTAGCGGGGGGGCAAAACAATGAGCAGTTCTTC.

The V gene is TRBV7-8, the J gene TRBJ1-6; D gene uncertain. Trimming cost V 2 bases and J 9 bases, with 14 bases left between them. CDR3 size: 15 residues. Germline assignment: CDR1 SGHVS and CDR2 FQNEAQ. CDR3: CASSLPQSRSSPLHF. The DNA of the CDR3 is TGTGCCAGCAGCTTACCCCAGTCGAGGAGTTCACCCCTCCACTTT. Full variable domain (remainder filled in from reference TRBV7-8 and TRBJ1-6): GAGVSQSPRYKVAKRGQDVALRCDPISGHVSLFWYQQALGQGPEFLTYFQNEAQLDKSGLPSDRFFAERPEGSVSTLKIQRTQQEDSAVYLCASSLPQSRSSPLHFGNGTRLTVT.